These 22 T cell receptor beta chains share one sample of origin, sequenced in a study of Graves' ophthalmopathy and Graves' hyperthyroidism (dated by TCRdb to the late 2010s). TCRdb lists the instrument as Illumina HiSeq 2000. TCR beta CDR3 regions were amplified from RNA transcripts for repertoire sequencing. A first-round RT-PCR used HTBI primers with the Qiagen OneStep RT-PCR kit, followed by a second-round multiplex PCR, size selection and purification. In TCRdb, the public reads were trimmed at Q25 with fastp and aligned with MiXCR, with productive beta chains retained. Rows matching on CDR3 protein sequence are summarized as one entry with the most common DNA and genes. The sample table holds 620,000 or so distinct CDR3 sequences, of which 22% were seen once. The ten largest make up more than 5.5% of the sample. The sequencing input was peripheral blood. The origin of the receptors is a young woman with stable Graves' hyperthyroidism. Some clones in this sample may be carry-over from other donors' samples. Donor details come from another sample of the same person, matched by shared clones.

This chain uses TRBV3-1 with TRBJ2-2; TRBD1 matches at 10 bases. Looked up from germline, CDR1 is LGHDT and CDR2 is YNNKEL (reference sequence). The CDR3 has 15 amino acids. The V and J ends lost 4 bases and 5 bases, in that order; junction bases with no gene match: 4. DNA of the CDR3: TGTGCCAGCAGCCGAAGGGACAGGGGAACCGGGGAGCTGTTTTTT. It specifies CASSRRDRGTGELFF. Filled out from reference TRBV3-1 and TRBJ2-2, the complete variable domain reads DTAVSQTPKYLVTQMGNDKSIKCEQNLGHDTMYWYKQDSKKFLKIMFSYNNKELIINETVPNRFSPKSPDKAHLNLHINSLELGDSAVYFCASSRRDRGTGELFFGEGSRLTVL.

This clonotype was seen ten or more times. The genes are TRBV6-5 and TRBJ2-7, with 8 bases aligning to TRBD1. Germline-derived CDR1 and CDR2 are MNHEY and SVGAGI. This CDR3 is built from 15 residues. Trimming at V came to 0 bases and at J to 6 bases, leaving 7 bases not matched to a gene. The DNA of the CDR3 is TGTGCCAGCAGTTACTCAATGACAGGGGTGGTCGAGCAGTACTTC. This translates into CASSYSMTGVVEQYF.

The CDR3 DNA follows: TGCGCCAGCAGCTTGGCCCGGACAAGGCCCGATTCACCCCTCCACTTT. This codes for CASSLARTRPDSPLHF. This sequence joins TRBV5-1 and TRBJ1-6, with TRBD1 as a possible D gene (5 bases). Trimming stripped 0 bases from V and 8 bases from J, with 15 bases between. This CDR3 is built from 16 residues. CDR1 SGHRS and CDR2 YFSETQ come from the germline V gene.

Ten or more counts support this clonotype. The J gene is TRBJ2-5, the V gene TRBV15; 7 bases are a match to TRBD1. V was clipped by 7 bases and J by 1 base; unmatched bases: 9. In germline, CDR1 is LNHNV, CDR2 YYDKDF (reference sequence). CDR3 length: 15 amino acids. CDR3 in DNA: TGTGCCACCACCACGGACAGGAACATCCAAGAGACCCAGTACTTC. This gives the protein CATTTDRNIQETQYF.

Ten or more counts support this clonotype. The chain links TRBV29-1 to TRBJ2-7; possibly TRBD1 for D (6 bases). Trimming left V 0 bases short and J 3 bases short, with 21 bases between. Per the germline V gene, CDR1 is SQVTM and CDR2 is ANQGSEA. The length of the CDR3 is 17 residues. CDR3 residues: CSVEEFVSATGLYEQYF. Here the CDR3 DNA reads TGCAGCGTTGAAGAGTTTGTCAGCGCGACAGGCCTCTACGAGCAGTACTTC.

Points on this clonotype: A much larger clone lies a single base off, so this may be a read error. The chain recombines TRBV6-5 with TRBJ2-5; 12 positions agree with TRBD2. Germline V gives CDR1 MNHEY, CDR2 SVGAGI. This CDR3 spans 18 amino acids. The CDR3 coding sequence is TGTGCCAGCAGTTACTCGTTTCTAGCGGGGGGGCCATCAGAGACCCGGTACTTC. It is translated as CASSYSFLAGGPSETRYF.

In this sample, this clonotype turned up once. This rearrangement joins TRBV5-1 to TRBJ2-7; D gene ambiguous. Germline loops: CDR1 SGHRS, CDR2 YFSETQ. CDR3 length: 13 amino acids. Between the trimmed V and J ends, which lost 1 base and 3 bases, there was a span of 8 bases. The CDR3 loop is CASSLWANYEQYF. CDR3 DNA sequence: TGCGCCAGCAGCTTGTGGGCCAACTACGAGCAGTACTTC.

Ten or more counts support this clonotype. CDR3 nucleotides: TGCAGTGCTAGACACTGGGACCGCGCAAACTTGGGCTACACCTTC. It specifies CSARHWDRANLGYTF. J is TRBJ1-2 and V is TRBV20-1, with D tentatively TRBD1 (5 bases). The CDR3 runs to 15 residues. Germline CDR1 is DFQATT and CDR2 is SNEGSKA (reference sequence). V lost 2 bases and J lost 8, with 21 bases in between.

The genes are TRBV14 and TRBJ1-4; D ambiguous. V lost 0 bases and J lost 4, with 12 bases in between. The germline V gene has CDR1 SGHDN and CDR2 FVKESK. The length of the CDR3 is 16 residues. DNA for the CDR3: TGTGCCAGCAGCCAAGACGCTGGAGGGTTTAATGAAAAACTGTTTTTT. Translation gives CASSQDAGGFNEKLFF.

There are many counts of this clonotype. A junction end diverges from the germline sequence, so it may reflect a read error. The V gene is TRBV12-3 or TRBV12-4, the J gene TRBJ2-4; tentative D call: TRBD1 (6 bases). The CDR3 has 17 amino acids. The CDR3 loop is CASSLADSALAKNIKYF. As DNA, the CDR3 is TGTGCCAGCAGTTTAGCGGACAGTGCTTTAGCCAAAAACATTAAGTACTTC.

This clonotype was counted at least ten times. An end of the junction differs from the germline gene, which may be a read error. The V gene is TRBV2, the J gene TRBJ2-4; the D is unclear. Germline lookup yields CDR1 SNHLY and CDR2 FYNNEI. The CDR3 spans 17 residues. The CDR3 nucleotides read TGTGCCAGCAGTGATTCTAACTTCAGAATAGCCAAAAACATTAAGTACTTC. It is translated as CASSDSNFRIAKNIKYF.

Many counts were recorded for this clonotype. The rearrangement links TRBV10-3 to TRBJ1-1, with 8 bases fitting TRBD1. V dropped 3 bases and J dropped 5; count of bases not matched to a gene: 11. CDR3 length: 16 residues. The germline CDR1 and CDR2 sequences are ENHRY and SYGVKD. CDR3 amino acids: CAISDPWTGRRTEAFF. CDR3 DNA: TGTGCCATCAGTGACCCGTGGACAGGGAGGCGAACTGAAGCTTTCTTT.

This clonotype was observed a handful of times. This chain links TRBV20-1 with TRBJ2-7, with D possibly matching TRBD2 (6 bases). V lost 5 bases to trimming and J lost 3 bases, with 17 bases between them. The germline V gene has CDR1 DFQATT and CDR2 SNEGSKA (reference sequence). This CDR3 spans 14 amino acids. CDR3 residues: CSALVRGENYEQYF. The DNA for the CDR3 is TGCAGTGCTCTCGTGCGGGGCGAAAACTACGAGCAGTACTTC.

This clonotype came up many times. The chain carries TRBV19 and TRBJ2-2; a possible D gene is TRBD1 (6 bases). V was clipped by 7 bases and J by 3 bases, with 12 bases between them. Germline V lookup: CDR1 LNHDA, CDR2 SQIVND (reference sequence). There are 14 residues in the CDR3. The CDR3 here is CASTPTGYTGELFF. CDR3 coding DNA: TGTGCCAGTACCCCGACAGGCTACACCGGGGAGCTGTTTTTT.

This clonotype was seen repeatedly, ten times or more. V usage is TRBV6-5 and J usage is TRBJ2-5; TRBD1 or TRBD2 may be the D gene (5 bases each). Trimming pared 3 bases from V and 2 bases from J, leaving 7 bases between. Germline V gene sequence: CDR1 MNHEY, CDR2 SVGAGI. CDR3 size: 13 residues. CDR3 coding DNA: TGTGCCAGCAGTTATTGGGGGCAAGAGACCCAGTACTTC. Translation gives CASSYWGQETQYF.

The V call is TRBV7-9, the J call TRBJ1-2; the match to TRBD1 covers 7 bases. V gave up 4 bases and J gave up 5 bases; unmatched junction bases: 4. The CDR3 totals 13 residues. Germline V gene sequence: CDR1 SEHNR, CDR2 FQNEAQ (reference sequence). In DNA, the CDR3 is TGTGCCAGCAGCTGGGGACAGCCATATGGCTACACCTTC. Protein: CASSWGQPYGYTF.

The chain has TRBV3-1 and TRBJ2-2, with no clear D. Per the germline V gene, CDR1 is LGHDT and CDR2 is YNNKEL (reference sequence). This CDR3 is built from 13 residues. V gave up 1 base and J gave up 10 bases, with 10 bases separating them. CDR3 sequence: CASSQVGNVELFF. The DNA of the CDR3 is TGTGCCAGCAGCCAAGTAGGAAACGTGGAGCTGTTTTTT.

This clonotype has a count of ten or more. The chain links TRBV2 to TRBJ2-7, with D unclear. This CDR3 spans 13 amino acids. CDR1 and CDR2 from the germline V gene are SNHLY and FYNNEI. V was shortened by 7 bases and J by 2 bases, with 12 bases between the two germline ends. CDR3: CASIVGSPYEQYF. The CDR3 DNA is TGTGCCAGCATCGTGGGATCTCCCTACGAGCAGTACTTC.

This clonotype was seen many times. The gene calls are TRBV29-1 and TRBJ1-1; D uncertain. Between the trimmed V and J ends, which lost 6 bases and 7 bases, there was a span of 9 bases. Germline loops: CDR1 SQVTM, CDR2 ANQGSEA. This CDR3 has 10 residues. Here the CDR3 DNA reads TGCAGCGTGGCCAAACTTGAAGCTTTCTTT. Encoded protein: CSVAKLEAFF.

This chain uses TRBV20-1 with TRBJ2-5; D might be TRBD1 (6 bases). V was shortened by 0 bases and J by 1 base, with 12 bases between the two germline ends. Germline assignment: CDR1 DFQATT and CDR2 SNEGSKA (reference sequence). CDR3 size: 15 residues. CDR3 sequence (DNA): TGCAGTGCTAGAGATCCGGACAGACCCCAAGAGACCCAGTACTTC. This gives the protein CSARDPDRPQETQYF.

This clonotype was seen repeatedly, ten times or more. The V and J genes are TRBV13 and TRBJ2-5; 7 bases fit TRBD1. CDR3 length: 17 residues. Losses at the gene ends were 5 bases for V and 1 base for J; bases not matched to a gene: 13. Germline CDR1 is PRHDT and CDR2 is FYEKMQ (reference sequence). The CDR3 bases are TGTGCCAGCAGCCCCCCGACAGGGCTTGGGTCCCAAGAGACCCAGTACTTC. This encodes CASSPPTGLGSQETQYF.

This clonotype was observed at least ten times. The rearrangement joins TRBV27 to TRBJ1-1, with unresolved D. There are 13 residues in the CDR3. Germline V gives CDR1 MNHEY, CDR2 SMNVEV (reference sequence). V dropped 1 base and J dropped 7 bases, with 10 bases sitting between them. The CDR3 DNA is TGTGCCAGCAGTTTATATACAGTGGGTGAAGCTTTCTTT. Residues: CASSLYTVGEAFF.